Listed here are 26 T cell receptor beta chains from one sample, sequenced in a study of PD-1 blockade in classical Hodgkin lymphoma. The repertoire was sequenced with immunoSEQ multiplex PCR; TCRdb's copy has only in-frame clones and lacks some. This sample has 96,000 or so clones; about 93% occur once, and the top ten carry just under 2%. The sample's time point: cycle 4 day 1 (C4D1), after more than 5 weeks of nivolumab. After autologous stem cell transplantation all patients relapsed, and prior brentuximab vedotin exposure differed between cohorts. The sample here was peripheral blood mononuclear cells (PBMCs), taken before the fourth cycle of nivolumab. These TCRs come from a human donor with classical Hodgkin lymphoma.

The rearrangement uses TRBV11-2 and TRBJ2-1; 14 positions agree with TRBD2. This CDR3 is built from 17 residues. V was pared by 6 bases and J by 4 bases, with 8 bases of the junction left unmatched. Germline CDR1 SGHAT, CDR2 FQNNGV. The CDR3: CASSKTSGRAPYNEQFF. CDR3 in DNA: TGTGCCAGCAGTAAGACTAGCGGGAGGGCCCCTTACAATGAGCAGTTCTTC.

As to this clone: The same CDR3 can be traced to other DNA sequences in this sample. The chain uses TRBV11-2 and TRBJ1-5; D is perhaps TRBD1 (6 bases). V was cut by 5 bases and J by 6 bases, with 14 bases left in between. The CDR3 length is 14 residues. Per germline, CDR1 SGHAT and CDR2 FQNNGV. The CDR3 nucleotides read TGTGCCAGCAGCCAGCAGGGGTACCGTCAGCCCCAGCATTTT. Translation: CASSQQGYRQPQHF.

The J gene is TRBJ1-1, the V gene TRBV29-1; D is unresolved. This CDR3 comprises 13 residues. V lost 6 bases and J 2 bases, leaving 13 bases between the germline ends. The germline CDR1 and CDR2 sequences are SQVTM and ANQGSEA. CDR3 protein: CSVWEGLNTEAFF. CDR3 nucleotide sequence: TGCAGCGTCTGGGAGGGCCTAAACACTGAAGCTTTCTTT.

The gene calls are TRBV5-4 and TRBJ1-2; 7 bases fit TRBD1. The CDR3 extends over 14 amino acids. V shed 0 bases and J 2 bases; nucleotides not matched to a gene: 1. The V gene's germline CDR1 is SGHNT and CDR2 YYREEE (reference sequence). CDR3: CASSLAGGNYGYTF. CDR3 bases: TGTGCCAGCAGCTTGGCAGGGGGAAACTATGGCTACACCTTC.

The CDR3 nucleotides are TGTGCCAGCAGCCCCAGGACTTTCGGAGGAGCAGATACGCAGTATTTT. Residues: CASSPRTFGGADTQYF. This rearrangement joins TRBV5-4 to TRBJ2-3; tentatively, D is TRBD2 (5 bases). The ends were cut back, 4 bases at V and 4 bases at J, with 19 bases in the middle. The CDR3 is made up of 16 amino acids. CDR1 is SGHNT, CDR2 YYREEE, per germline (reference sequence).

This sequence joins TRBV5-4 and TRBJ2-3; D gene uncertain. The CDR3 extends over 11 amino acids. Germline CDR1 and CDR2: SGHNT and YYREEE (reference sequence). V was pared by 1 base and J by 3 bases, with 0 bases between. The CDR3 loop reads CASSLTDTQYF. The CDR3 DNA reads TGTGCCAGCAGCTTGACAGATACGCAGTATTTT.

This chain joins TRBV27 and TRBJ1-2, with D hard to call. The V gene's germline CDR1 is MNHEY and CDR2 SMNVEV (reference sequence). The germline V and J ends were trimmed by 3 bases and 2 bases, with 7 bases remaining between them. The CDR3 is 13 amino acids. CDR3: CASSFRGNYGYTF. The CDR3 DNA reads TGTGCCAGCAGTTTTCGGGGAAACTATGGCTACACCTTC.

V and J are TRBV23-1 and TRBJ2-6; D is ambiguous. TRBV23-1 is known as an ORF, though its function is uncertain. V was trimmed by 5 bases and J by 16 bases, leaving 33 bases between them. The CDR3 is 18 amino acids. The DNA of the CDR3 is TGCGCCAGCAGTAGACCCATGCTACGCAACAAGTCGGGCCAACGTCTGACTTTC. It codes for CASSRPMLRNKSGQRLTF.

The chain employs TRBV28 and TRBJ2-1; no firm D call. Germline CDR1 reads MDHEN; CDR2 reads SYDVKM. V shed 8 bases and J shed 0 bases, with 11 bases lying between them. CDR3 size: 14 residues. In DNA form, the CDR3 reads TGTGCCAGCTACGACTGGAGCTCCTACAATGAGCAGTTCTTC. Residues: CASYDWSSYNEQFF.

The V call is TRBV25-1, the J call TRBJ1-4, with TRBD1 as a possible D gene (6 bases). The V end was cut by 6 bases, the J end by 2 bases, with 13 bases between. CDR1 and CDR2 (germline): MGHDK, SYGVNS. The CDR3 loop spans 15 amino acids. CDR3 DNA sequence: TGTGCCAGCAGCGACCCCGACAGGACTAATGAAAAACTGTTTTTT. Its translation is CASSDPDRTNEKLFF.

This clone was seen once. Other DNA sequences in this sample translate to the same CDR3. The chain combines TRBV5-1 with TRBJ2-5; D remains unclear. Germline loops: CDR1 SGHRS, CDR2 YFSETQ. V dropped 3 bases and J dropped 1 base, with 1 base sitting between them. The CDR3 is 11 amino acids. The CDR3 coding sequence is TGCGCCAGCAGCTCCCAAGAGACCCAGTACTTC. Its protein is CASSSQETQYF.

V is TRBV27 and J is TRBJ1-5; D gene ambiguous. This CDR3 spans 15 amino acids. Germline CDR1 MNHEY, CDR2 SMNVEV (reference sequence). With 7 bases removed from V and 1 base from J, the gap between germline ends came to 14 bases. The CDR3 nucleotides read TGTGCCAGCACGTGGTCGGGCGGGAGCAATCAGCCCCAGCATTTT. This codes for CASTWSGGSNQPQHF.

This clone has just one count. The chain combines TRBV28 with TRBJ2-2; no clear D gene. The V end was cut by 9 bases, the J end by 0 bases, with 14 bases between. This CDR3 is 15 amino acids long. Looked up from germline, CDR1 is MDHEN and CDR2 is SYDVKM. The CDR3 loop reads CARILKNANTGELFF. Here the CDR3 DNA reads TGTGCCAGGATTCTCAAGAACGCGAACACCGGGGAGCTGTTTTTT. Complete variable domain (other parts from reference TRBV28 and TRBJ2-2): DVKVTQSSRYLVKRTGEKVFLECVQDMDHENMFWYRQDPGLGLRLIYFSYDVKMKEKGDIPEGYSVSREKKERFSLILESASTNQTSMYLCARILKNANTGELFFGEGSRLTVL.

In DNA form, the CDR3 reads TGTGCCAGCAGCTTAGATGCGGGAGGATCCTCCTACGAGCAGTACTTC. It specifies CASSLDAGGSSYEQYF. J is TRBJ2-5 and V is TRBV7-2, with 8 bases fitting TRBD2. The J call may be in error: the DNA end matches TRBJ2-7 better. The CDR3 totals 16 residues. CDR1 is SGHTA, CDR2 FQGNSA, per germline.

The rearrangement joins TRBV5-1 to TRBJ1-2, with D possibly being TRBD1 (6 bases). Trimming shortened V by 0 bases and J by 4 bases, and 13 bases separated the two germline ends. The length of the CDR3 is 15 residues. Germline values: CDR1 SGHRS, CDR2 YFSETQ. The CDR3, as DNA: TGCGCCAGCAGCTTGGATGGGGGGCGCGGCTATGGCTACACCTTC. Translation gives CASSLDGGRGYGYTF.

The gene calls are TRBV30 and TRBJ2-3; no clear D gene. Trimming cost V 4 bases and J 2 bases, with 10 bases left between them. The CDR3 sequence is 13 residues long. Germline-derived CDR1 and CDR2 are GTSNPN and SVGIG (reference sequence). In DNA form, the CDR3 reads TGTGCCTGGACCAACCACTACACAGATACGCAGTATTTT. It translates to CAWTNHYTDTQYF.

V gene TRBV10-1 combines with J gene TRBJ2-7, with D maybe TRBD2 (5 bases). Germline values: CDR1 WNHNN, CDR2 SYGVQD (reference sequence). The CDR3 runs 13 residues. Trimming took off 8 bases at V and 4 bases at J, with 15 bases between the two ends. The CDR3 coding sequence is TGCGCCAGCGGTCCGGGATCGGTTTACGAGCAGTACTTC. This translates into CASGPGSVYEQYF.

The CDR3 protein is CASSEHSGANVLTF. The CDR3 region has the DNA TGTGCCAGCAGCGAACACTCTGGGGCCAACGTCCTGACTTTC. The chain uses TRBV9 and TRBJ2-6; D ambiguous. CDR3 length: 14 residues. Germline V gene data show CDR1 as SGDLS and CDR2 as YYNGEE. Deletions cut 3 bases from V and 0 bases from J, with 4 bases between.

The chain recombines TRBV9 with TRBJ2-3; tentative D call: TRBD2 (5 bases). The V gene lost 0 bases and the J gene lost 0 bases, with 8 bases spanning the gap. The V gene's germline CDR1 is SGDLS and CDR2 YYNGEE. The CDR3 covers 15 residues. The CDR3 reads CASSVGLPSTDTQYF. In DNA form, the CDR3 reads TGTGCCAGCAGCGTAGGACTACCTAGCACAGATACGCAGTATTTT.

V is TRBV4-1 and J is TRBJ2-7; a weak D match, TRBD2 (6 bases). The germline gives CDR1 MGHRA, CDR2 YSYEKL. The V end lost 0 bases, the J end lost 2 bases, and 11 bases lay between the germline ends. This CDR3 contains 15 residues. CDR3 protein: CASSQEGGYPYEQYF. The CDR3 bases are TGCGCCAGCAGCCAAGAGGGAGGTTACCCCTACGAGCAGTACTTC.

J is TRBJ2-2 and V is TRBV4-1, with D hard to call. In germline, CDR1 is MGHRA, CDR2 YSYEKL. V was pared by 5 bases and J by 6 bases, with 7 bases between. CDR3 length: 12 residues. CDR3 DNA sequence: TGCGCCAGCAGCAACTCGCCCGGGGAGCTGTTTTTT. The encoded protein is CASSNSPGELFF.

The CDR3 loop reads CASGRYLMDGGTQYF. The DNA of the CDR3 is TGTGCTAGTGGTCGCTACCTCATGGATGGGGGGACCCAGTACTTC. The chain recombines TRBV12-5 with TRBJ2-5; D is possibly TRBD1 or TRBD2 (5 bases each). CDR1 is LGHNT and CDR2 is FRNRAP in the germline V gene. V lost 5 bases and J lost 7, with 20 bases in between. This CDR3 spans 15 amino acids.

The V and J genes are TRBV6-5 and TRBJ1-3, with D possibly matching TRBD1 (5 bases). V was clipped by 6 bases and J by 4 bases, with 10 bases between them. The CDR3 totals 13 residues. Per the germline V gene, CDR1 is MNHEY and CDR2 is SVGAGI. The CDR3 reads CASRSGRGNTIYF. The CDR3 coding sequence is TGTGCCAGCAGGTCAGGGCGGGGAAACACCATATATTTT.

This chain connects TRBV7-9 to TRBJ2-1; 8 bases match TRBD2. Looked up from germline, CDR1 is SEHNR and CDR2 is FQNEAQ (reference sequence). The ends lost 1 base at V and 5 bases at J; junction bases unmatched: 10. CDR3 length: 17 residues. The CDR3 loop is CASSLGYYLAGHNEQFF. DNA for the CDR3: TGTGCCAGCAGCTTAGGGTATTATCTAGCGGGCCACAATGAGCAGTTCTTC.

This rearrangement joins TRBV5-3 to TRBJ2-1; tentatively, D is TRBD1 (5 bases). TRBV5-3 is marked as an open reading frame, function uncertain. The CDR3 consists of 12 residues. Trimming cost V 6 bases and J 6 bases, with 10 bases left between them. This chain's CDR3 is CARKQVSNEQFF. The CDR3 nucleotides are TGTGCCAGAAAACAGGTTAGCAATGAGCAGTTCTTC.

This clone was recorded only once. The chain combines TRBV4-1 with TRBJ1-4; possibly TRBD1 for D (5 bases). Trimming shortened V by 8 bases and J by 7 bases, and 17 bases separated the two germline ends. Germline CDR1 is MGHRA and CDR2 is YSYEKL. The CDR3 loop spans 14 amino acids. The CDR3 here is CASGTASGGEKLFF. Here the CDR3 DNA reads TGCGCCAGCGGAACTGCCTCTGGGGGTGAAAAACTGTTTTTT.